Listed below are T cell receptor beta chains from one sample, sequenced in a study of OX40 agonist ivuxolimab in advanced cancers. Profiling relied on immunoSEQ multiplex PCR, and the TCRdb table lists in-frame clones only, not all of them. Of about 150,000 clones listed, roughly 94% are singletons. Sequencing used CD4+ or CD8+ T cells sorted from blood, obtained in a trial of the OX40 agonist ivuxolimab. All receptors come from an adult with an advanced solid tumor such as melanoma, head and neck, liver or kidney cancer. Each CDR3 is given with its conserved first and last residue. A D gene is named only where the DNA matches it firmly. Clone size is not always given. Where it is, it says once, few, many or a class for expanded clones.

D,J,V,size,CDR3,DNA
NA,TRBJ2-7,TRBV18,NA,CASSPGLYEQYF,TGTGCCAGCTCACCAGGGTTGTACGAGCAGTACTTC
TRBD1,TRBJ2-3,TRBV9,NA,CASSVGGTGFTDTQYF,TGTGCCAGCAGCGTAGGAGGGACAGGGTTCACAGATACGCAGTATTTT
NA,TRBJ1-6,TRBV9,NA,CASSVDDSSYNSPLHF,TGTGCCAGCAGCGTAGATGACAGCTCCTATAATTCACCCCTCCACTTT
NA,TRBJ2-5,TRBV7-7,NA,CASSLERGETQYF,TGTGCTAGCAGCTTAGAAAGGGGAGAGACCCAGTACTTC
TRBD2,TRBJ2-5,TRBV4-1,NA,CASSQSGGPPETQYF,TGCGCCAGCAGCCAAAGCGGGGGGCCTCCAGAGACCCAGTACTTC
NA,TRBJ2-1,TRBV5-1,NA,CASSYGTRNEQFF,TGCGCCAGCAGCTACGGGACGAGGAATGAGCAGTTCTTC
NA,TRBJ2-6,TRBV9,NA,CASSEGPVSGANVLTF,TGTGCCAGCTCAGAGGGACCGGTCTCTGGGGCCAACGTCCTGACTTTC
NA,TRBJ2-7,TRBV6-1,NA,CASSERSLSGSEQYF,TGTGCCAGCAGTGAACGGTCTTTGTCAGGATCCGAGCAGTACTTC
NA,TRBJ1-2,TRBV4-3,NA,CASSQAYTGLYGYTF,TGCGCCAGCAGCCAGGCATACACAGGATTATATGGCTACACCTTC
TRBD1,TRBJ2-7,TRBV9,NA,CASSVRDSSYEQYF,TGTGCCAGCAGCGTACGGGACAGTTCCTACGAGCAGTACTTC
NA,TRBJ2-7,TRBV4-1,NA,CASSQKTGTYEQYF,TGCGCCAGCAGCCAGAAGACAGGAACCTACGAGCAGTACTTC
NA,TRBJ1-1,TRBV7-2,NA,CASSPPRTEAFF,TGTGCCAGCAGCCCCCCCCGCACTGAAGCTTTCTTT
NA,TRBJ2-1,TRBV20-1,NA,CSAHSSYEQFF,TGCAGTGCCCATTCATCCTATGAGCAGTTCTTC
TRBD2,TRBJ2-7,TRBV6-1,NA,CASSDSGGPYEQYF,TGTGCCAGCAGTGATTCGGGGGGACCCTACGAGCAGTACTTC
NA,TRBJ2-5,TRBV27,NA,CASSTRVRETQYF,TGTGCCAGCAGCACGAGGGTCCGAGAGACCCAGTACTTC
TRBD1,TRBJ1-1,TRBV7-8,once,CASRGQGDTEAFF,TGTGCCAGCAGAGGACAGGGGGACACTGAAGCTTTCTTT
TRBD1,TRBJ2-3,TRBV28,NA,CASSFVGQGTADTQYF,TGTGCCAGCAGTTTCGTAGGACAGGGGACCGCAGATACGCAGTATTTT
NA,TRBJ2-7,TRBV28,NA,CASSRGLRVGTDEQYF,TGTGCCAGCAGTCGGGGTCTTCGGGTGGGTACCGACGAGCAGTACTTC
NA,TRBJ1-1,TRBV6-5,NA,CASSYERGYTEAFF,TGTGCCAGCAGTTACGAGAGAGGGTACACTGAAGCTTTCTTT
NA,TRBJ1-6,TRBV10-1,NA,CASSADFNSPLHF,TGCGCCAGCAGTGCGGACTTTAATTCACCCCTCCACTTT
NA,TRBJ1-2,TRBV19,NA,CASSIVGEYGYTF,TGTGCCAGTAGTATAGTAGGGGAGTATGGCTACACCTTC
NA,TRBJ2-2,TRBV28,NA,CASGRSDTGELFF,TGTGCCAGCGGGAGGTCGGACACCGGGGAGCTGTTTTTT
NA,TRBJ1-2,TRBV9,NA,CASSPALRGWDGYTF,TGTGCCAGCAGCCCCGCCTTAAGGGGCTGGGATGGCTACACCTTC
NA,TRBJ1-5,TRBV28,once,CASTRPGPQHF,TGTGCCAGCACCCGACCTGGGCCCCAGCATTTT
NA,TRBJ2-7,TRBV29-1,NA,CSVGGTGVAGGHEQYF,TGCAGCGTTGGGGGGACAGGGGTGGCGGGAGGGCACGAGCAGTACTTC
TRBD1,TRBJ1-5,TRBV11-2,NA,CASSPDRGTQPQHF,TGTGCCAGCAGCCCGGACAGGGGGACTCAGCCCCAGCATTTT
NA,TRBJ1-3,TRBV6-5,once,CASSYDGYGNTIYF,TGTGCCAGCAGTTACGATGGTTATGGAAACACCATATATTTT
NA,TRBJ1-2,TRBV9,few,CASSVAGDGYTF,TGTGCCAGCAGCGTAGCTGGGGATGGCTACACCTTC
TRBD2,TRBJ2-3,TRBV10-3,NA,CAITTSGSVADTQYF,TGTGCCATCACGACTAGCGGGAGTGTCGCAGATACGCAGTATTTT
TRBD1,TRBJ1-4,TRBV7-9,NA,CASSLGRGTVELFF,TGTGCCAGCAGCTTAGGGAGGGGGACAGTCGAACTGTTTTTT
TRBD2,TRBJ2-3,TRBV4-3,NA,CASSQAGLAGYTDTQYF,TGCGCCAGCAGCCAAGCCGGTCTAGCGGGGTACACAGATACGCAGTATTTT
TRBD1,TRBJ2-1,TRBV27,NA,CASSLITSGQGGNEQFF,TGTGCCAGCAGTTTAATCACATCAGGACAGGGAGGCAATGAGCAGTTCTTC
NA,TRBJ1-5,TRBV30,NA,CAWSKVGNQPQHF,TGTGCCTGGAGTAAAGTGGGCAATCAGCCCCAGCATTTT
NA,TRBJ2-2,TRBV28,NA,CASRPEWNSNTGELFF,TGTGCCAGCCGCCCCGAGTGGAATTCGAACACCGGGGAGCTGTTTTTT
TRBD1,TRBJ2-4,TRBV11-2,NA,CASSPGQGEYIQYF,TGTGCCAGCAGCCCCGGACAGGGGGAGTACATTCAGTACTTC
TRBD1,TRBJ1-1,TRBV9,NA,CASSVGVGQGSPAFF,TGTGCCAGCAGCGTAGGTGTAGGACAGGGGTCCCCAGCTTTCTTT
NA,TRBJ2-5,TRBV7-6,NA,CASSFMGGGLQETQYF,TGTGCCAGCAGCTTCATGGGGGGGGGCCTCCAAGAGACCCAGTACTTC
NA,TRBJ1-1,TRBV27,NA,CASSLFASPRQKNTEAFF,TGTGCCAGCAGTTTATTCGCTTCTCCACGGCAGAAGAACACTGAAGCTTTCTTT